This T cell receptor (beta chain) originates from a study of shared clonotypes between healthy human individuals. Study conclusions and caveats: The sharing of 4.5% to 5.5% of naive CD4 clonotypes was seen across a handful of donors.

As regards this clone: Its antigen is unidentified.

Adults of Caucasian background living in Nashville, Tennessee made up all donors. Germline lookup yields CDR1 SGHDT and CDR2 YYEEEE. The CDR3 consists of 15 residues. After removal of 4 bases from V and 0 bases from J, the junction contained 4 bases not matched to a gene. Repertoires were generated with immunoSEQ multiplex PCR, while TCRdb's copy carries only in-frame clones and drops some. This sample has about 2.4 million clones, with over 85% found just once. Material for sequencing was naive CD4+ T cells from PBMCs. The subset: CD45RA+ positively selected. This receptor was identified in a man aged 18 to 29 in good health. Some clones in this sample may be carry-over from other donors' samples. V is TRBV5-6 and J is TRBJ1-3, with 7 bases that match TRBD1. CDR3 residues: CASSPTGNSGNTIYF. CDR3 sequence (DNA): TGTGCCAGCAGCCCGACAGGGAACTCTGGAAACACCATATATTTT.